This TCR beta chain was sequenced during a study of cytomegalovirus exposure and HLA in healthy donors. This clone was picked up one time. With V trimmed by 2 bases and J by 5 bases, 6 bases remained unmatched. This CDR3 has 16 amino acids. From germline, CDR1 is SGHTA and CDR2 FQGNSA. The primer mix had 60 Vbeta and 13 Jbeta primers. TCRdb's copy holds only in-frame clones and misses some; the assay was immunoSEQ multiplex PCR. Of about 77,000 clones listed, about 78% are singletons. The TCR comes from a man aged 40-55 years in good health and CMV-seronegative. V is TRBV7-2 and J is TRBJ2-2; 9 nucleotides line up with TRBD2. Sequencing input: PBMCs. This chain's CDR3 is CASSLSAGGMTGELFF. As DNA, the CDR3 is TGTGCCAGCAGCTTATCCGCGGGAGGGATGACCGGGGAGCTGTTTTTT.